Listed below are T cell receptor beta chains from one sample, sequenced in a study of blood T cells in healthy people across ages. TCRdb processed the 5' RACE reads anew with MiXCR; each CDR3 protein has one entry. This table has a few hundred thousand distinct CDR3 sequences, roughly half appearing once. The sequenced sample consisted of blood. The receptors originated from a man between 60 and 75 years old in good health. The CDR3 runs from the conserved cysteine through the conserved F or W. D genes are given only for firm matches. Part of the rows lack a size; the others show once, few, many or a class for expanded clones.

>TRBV4-1|TRBJ2-7|15|NA|TRBD1
CASSQTGTGKIEQYF
TGCGCCAGCAGCCAAACCGGGACAGGGAAGATCGAGCAGTACTTC
>TRBV20-1|TRBJ2-3|12|NA|NA
CSARWGTDTQYF
TGCAGTGCTAGATGGGGGACAGATACGCAGTATTTT
>TRBV7-2|TRBJ2-7|14|NA|NA
CAIVAEGRTREQYF
TGTGCCATCGTAGCAGAGGGCAGAACGCGCGAGCAGTACTTC
>TRBV7-2|TRBJ2-1|12|few|TRBD1
CAGRQGVGEQFF
TGTGCCGGCAGACAGGGGGTCGGTGAGCAGTTCTTC
>TRBV18|TRBJ1-2|15|NA|TRBD1
CASSATAGGAYGYTF
TGTGCCAGCTCAGCAACCGCAGGGGGCGCCTATGGCTACACCTTC
>TRBV7-3|TRBJ2-1|14|NA|TRBD1
CASSPDRVLNEQFF
TGTGCCAGCAGCCCCGACAGGGTCCTCAATGAGCAGTTCTTC
>TRBV7-3|TRBJ1-2|14|NA|NA
CASSRDGGNYGHTF
TGTGCCAGCAGCAGAGACGGGGGTAACTATGGCCACACCTTC
>TRBV5-1|TRBJ2-3|15|NA|NA
CASSSTDIGTDTQYF
TGCGCCAGCAGCTCGACGGACATTGGCACAGATACGCAGTATTTT
>TRBV10-3|TRBJ2-3|11|few|NA
CAAGPGDTQYF
TGTGCCGCCGGTCCAGGGGATACGCAGTATTTT
>TRBV14|TRBJ1-6|14|NA|NA
CASSPYGANSPLHF
TGTGCCAGCAGCCCCTACGGAGCGAATTCACCCCTCCACTTT
>TRBV13|TRBJ1-6|16|NA|TRBD1
CASSPRDRGLSSPLHF
TGTGCCAGCAGCCCACGGGACAGGGGATTGAGTTCACCCCTCCACTTT
>TRBV5-1|TRBJ2-5|15|NA|NA
CASSWARRQQETQYF
TGCGCCAGCAGCTGGGCCCGGAGACAGCAAGAGACCCAGTACTTC
>TRBV4-2|TRBJ2-7|16|many|TRBD2
CASSPGLAGLSYEQYF
TGTGCCAGCAGCCCGGGACTAGCGGGACTCTCCTACGAGCAGTACTTC
>TRBV9|TRBJ1-1|15|once|NA
CASSVGGARGTEAFF
TGTGCCAGCAGCGTAGGGGGGGCGCGGGGCACTGAAGCTTTCTTT
>TRBV20-1|TRBJ2-1|15|NA|TRBD1
CSARKVGTVYNEQFF
TGCAGTGCTAGAAAAGTCGGGACAGTCTACAATGAGCAGTTCTTC
>TRBV29-1|TRBJ2-7|13|NA|NA
CSVEGAQGYEQYF
TGCAGCGTTGAAGGGGCACAGGGCTACGAGCAGTACTTC
>TRBV24-1|TRBJ2-7|13|few|TRBD1
CATSRDRDGEQYF
TGTGCCACCTCCCGGGACAGGGACGGCGAGCAGTACTTC